Listed here is a single T cell receptor (beta chain). This sample was taken from a study of cytomegalovirus exposure and HLA in healthy donors. Use of 60 Vbeta and 13 Jbeta primers characterized the PCR. Methods used by the authors: Later work found tens of millions of unique TCR beta chains, with about 10 million shared. Libraries were prepared by immunoSEQ multiplex PCR; TCRdb keeps only in-frame clonotypes and omits some of them. V and J calls and clone size are those listed in that table; D and trimming were worked out from the DNA. Among 100,000 to 150,000 clones listed, 65% to 75% were seen once. The CDR3 runs 16 residues. CDR1 and CDR2 from the germline V gene are SEHNR and FQNEAQ (reference sequence). V shed 5 bases, J shed 6 bases, and the junction held 12 bases outside the gene matches.

The sample comprised PBMCs. This sequence was found in a woman aged 45-65 years in good health and CMV-seropositive. The chain is built from TRBV7-9 and TRBJ2-3, with 9 bases aligning to TRBD2. The CDR3 sequence: CASSPGPAGGVDTQYF. CDR3 DNA: TGTGCCAGCAGCCCTGGGCCAGCGGGGGGTGTGGATACGCAGTATTTT.